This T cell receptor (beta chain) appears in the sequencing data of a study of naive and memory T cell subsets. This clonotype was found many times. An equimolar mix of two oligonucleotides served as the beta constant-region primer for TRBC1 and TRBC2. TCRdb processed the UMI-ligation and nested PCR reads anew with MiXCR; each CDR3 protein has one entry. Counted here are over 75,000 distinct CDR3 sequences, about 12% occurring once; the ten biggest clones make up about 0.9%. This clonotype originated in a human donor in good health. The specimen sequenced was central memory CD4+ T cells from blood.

CDR3 bases: TGCAGTGCTCCGCGGGGGGGGCAGGGAAACATTCAGTACTTC. Protein sequence: CSAPRGGQGNIQYF. J is TRBJ2-4 and V is TRBV20-1; 9 bases fit TRBD2. CDR1 and CDR2 from the germline V gene are DFQATT and SNEGSKA (reference sequence). CDR3 length: 14 residues. The J segment lost 6 bases and the V segment lost 5 bases, leaving 8 bases of the junction unmatched.